The clone carrying this TCR beta chain was counted many times. Its antigen remains unknown. The germline CDR1 and CDR2 sequences are DFQATT and SNEGSKA (reference sequence). The CDR3 contains 14 residues. The source of the sample is a study of T cells in Graves' hyperthyroidism and ophthalmopathy. TCR beta CDR3 region amplification was performed from RNA transcripts. First-round RT-PCR targeting the TCR CDR3 was performed with the HTBI primer set. MiXCR, applied by TCRdb to the multiplex PCR reads, yields one record per CDR3 protein. The table lists roughly 290,000 distinct CDR3 sequences, roughly an eighth of them singletons. Graves' hyperthyroidism is called stable when ophthalmopathy does not progress within 18 months. Lactation, pregnancy, other autoimmune disease or uncontrolled infection excluded patients. It was 8 to 10 ml of fresh peripheral blood that supplied the PBMCs. Findings of the study overall: The blood repertoire included most of the expanded thyroid clonotypes above 0.001.

Sequenced sample: blood. The TCR originated in a middle-aged woman with Graves' hyperthyroidism. The V and J genes are TRBV20-1 and TRBJ1-1, with D possibly being TRBD1 (5 bases). The DNA of the CDR3 is TGCAGCAGCATCCAGGGCCATTCGAACACTGAAGCTTTCTTT. Protein sequence: CSSIQGHSNTEAFF.